This is a list of T cell receptor beta chains from one sample in a study of T cells after yellow fever vaccination. MiXCR, run by TCRdb on the 5' RACE reads, gives a single entry per CDR3 protein. Altogether around 230,000 distinct CDR3 sequences are present, about 7% being singletons, with the ten largest covering 0.85% to 1.2%. This specimen was CD4+ T cells sorted from PBMCs, taken on the day of the yellow fever booster vaccination. Receptor source: a man younger than 45 who received the YFV17D yellow fever vaccine. CDR3s leave out the opening cysteine and the closing phenylalanine or tryptophan. Size values are once, few and many counts, or a class for expanded clones, and some rows have none.

V: TRBV12-5; size: many; CDR3: ASRVAGTGEQY
V: TRBV12-5; size: few; CDR3: ASAGLAGETQY
V: TRBV21-1; size: few; CDR3: ASSKAVETQY
V: TRBV7-2; size: -; CDR3: ASRGQSGPTDTQY
V: TRBV5-4; size: -; CDR3: ASSEYFFGGSTGELF
V: TRBV20-1; size: few; CDR3: SPVGQGHGYT
V: TRBV30; size: -; CDR3: AWSAGTLYNEQF
V: TRBV29-1; size: many; CDR3: SVERGDNEQF
V: TRBV12-3/TRBV12-4; size: few; CDR3: ASTIGRQSYEQY
V: TRBV20-1; size: many; CDR3: SASVTSGPNEQF
V: TRBV12-3/TRBV12-4; size: -; CDR3: ATSGTGGKSSYNEQF
V: TRBV20-1; size: few; CDR3: SARLGANSPSEQY
V: TRBV6-2/TRBV6-3; size: -; CDR3: ASRDPQGEQF
V: TRBV7-2; size: -; CDR3: ASSAEGWGDTQY
V: TRBV20-1; size: few; CDR3: CASLAGGTDTQY
V: TRBV7-2; size: many; CDR3: ASSPPGAVGEQF
V: TRBV7-6; size: -; CDR3: ASSLSPGGVAGNTIY
V: TRBV5-1; size: -; CDR3: ASSRTGIYNEQF
V: TRBV7-8; size: few; CDR3: ASSSGLAGHTDTQY
V: TRBV6-1; size: -; CDR3: ASSPEGLVFGGPQY
V: TRBV12-3/TRBV12-4; size: few; CDR3: ASSRQGPYEQY
V: TRBV6-6; size: few; CDR3: VASHKGAVF
V: TRBV12-3/TRBV12-4; size: many; CDR3: ASSLAVRAAYEQY
V: TRBV20-1; size: few; CDR3: SARDRLADSYEQY
V: TRBV29-1; size: -; CDR3: SVHQRASGPTEAF
V: TRBV9; size: many; CDR3: ASSATGATEAF
V: TRBV10-2; size: -; CDR3: ASSESVGRPYGYT
V: TRBV2; size: -; CDR3: ASSAGQVDQPQH
V: TRBV6-2/TRBV6-3; size: -; CDR3: ASRGDGGRLEQY
V: TRBV7-2; size: many; CDR3: ASSSQGQSFYEQY
V: TRBV3-1; size: -; CDR3: ASSQVPGLAGVEQF